One and the same sample provided the 18 T cell receptor beta chains below, sequenced in a study of blood T cells in healthy people across ages. For the second PCR, which ran for about 7 to 11 cycles, a sample-barcoded 5' primer and a J-beta primer mix were used. TCRdb fed the 5' RACE reads into MiXCR, producing one record per CDR3 protein. The table has about 1,400,000 distinct CDR3 sequences, approximately 60% seen once. Sequenced input: blood. These receptors originate from a man younger than 35 in good health.

The chain has TRBV6-1 and TRBJ2-1, with 12 nucleotides matching TRBD2. CDR3 length: 16 amino acids. Germline V lookup: CDR1 MNHNS, CDR2 SASEGT. The V gene end was trimmed by 5 bases and the J gene end by 9 bases; junction bases not matched to a gene: 11. CDR3 region: CASSRGLAGGGTEQFF. The CDR3 nucleotides are TGTGCCAGCAGTCGGGGACTAGCGGGCGGAGGGACTGAGCAGTTCTTC.

Only a few counts were recorded for this clonotype. The CDR3 loop reads CASSWPLTGRGPDTQYF. Written as DNA, the CDR3 is TGTGCCAGCAGTTGGCCTTTGACAGGGCGGGGGCCAGATACGCAGTATTTT. This chain uses TRBV28 with TRBJ2-3; D possibly matches TRBD1 or TRBD2 (7 bases each). V dropped 4 bases and J dropped 4 bases, with 21 bases sitting between them. From germline, CDR1 is MDHEN and CDR2 SYDVKM. The CDR3 is made up of 17 amino acids.

This chain uses TRBV13 with TRBJ1-5, with D unresolved. The CDR3 contains 15 residues. The germline V gene encodes CDR1 PRHDT and CDR2 FYEKMQ (reference sequence). Trimming left V 0 bases short and J 10 bases short, with 16 bases between. CDR3 coding DNA: TGTGCCAGCAGCTTAGGGCCCCTGCTTGAGGAACCCCAGCATTTT. Translation: CASSLGPLLEEPQHF.

This sequence joins TRBV4-2 and TRBJ2-4; D is unclear. The DNA end favors TRBJ2-7, so the J call may be wrong. CDR3 length: 14 residues. Germline CDR1 and CDR2: LGHNA and YNFKEQ. CDR3 residues: CASSQDRRLGEQYF. CDR3 DNA: TGTGCCAGCAGCCAAGATCGGCGGCTGGGCGAGCAGTACTTC.

J is TRBJ1-1 and V is TRBV27; possible D gene TRBD1, 6 bases. The CDR3 is made up of 14 amino acids. V lost 5 bases and J 8 bases, leaving 18 bases between the germline ends. In germline, CDR1 is MNHEY, CDR2 SMNVEV (reference sequence). The CDR3 protein is CASSPYDRSTEAFF. The CDR3 DNA follows: TGTGCCAGCAGTCCATACGACAGGTCCACCGAAGCTTTCTTT.

This clonotype has just a few counts. V is TRBV4-2 and J is TRBJ2-2, with D tentatively TRBD2 (6 bases). Trimming shortened V by 0 bases and J by 0 bases, and 14 bases separated the two germline ends. CDR1 and CDR2 (germline): LGHNA, YNFKEQ. The CDR3 extends over 18 amino acids. This chain's CDR3 is CASSQDAGGPPNTGELFF. As DNA, the CDR3 is TGTGCCAGCAGCCAAGATGCCGGGGGTCCACCGAACACCGGGGAGCTGTTTTTT.

A few counts support this clonotype. The CDR3 bases are TGCGCCAGCAGCGGAGACAGGGAGCTGTCTACCTACGAGCAGTACTTC. Translating it yields CASSGDRELSTYEQYF. V usage is TRBV5-1 and J usage is TRBJ2-7; 7 nucleotides align to TRBD1. The CDR3 totals 16 residues. The junction had 12 bases not matched to a gene; V was cut back by 4 bases and J by 2 bases. Germline V gene sequence: CDR1 SGHRS, CDR2 YFSETQ.

The rearrangement links TRBV12-3 or TRBV12-4 to TRBJ2-5, with a weak D call TRBD1 (6 bases). The CDR3 is 13 residues long. Trimming removed 11 bases at V and 4 bases at J, with 17 bases between. The CDR3 DNA sequence: TGTGCCGGCACCACCGGACAGCGAGAGACCCAGTACTTC. It yields the protein CAGTTGQRETQYF.

The gene calls are TRBV14 and TRBJ2-1; 7 positions agree with TRBD2. Per the germline V gene, CDR1 is SGHDN and CDR2 is FVKESK. The V and J ends lost 4 bases and 5 bases, in that order; junction bases with no gene match: 5. CDR3 length: 14 residues. Here the CDR3 reads CASSLRDYNNEQFF. The DNA of the CDR3 is TGTGCCAGCAGCCTCCGGGACTACAACAATGAGCAGTTCTTC. The whole variable domain, remainder taken from reference TRBV14 and TRBJ2-1, is EAGVTQFPSHSVIEKGQTVTLRCDPISGHDNLYWYRRVMGKEIKFLLHFVKESKQDESGMPNNRFLAERTGGTYSTLKVQPAELEDSGVYFCASSLRDYNNEQFFGPGTRLTVL.

This clonotype appeared once. J is TRBJ1-1 and V is TRBV6-4, with a weak D call TRBD1 (6 bases). The CDR3 is made up of 20 amino acids. Germline lookup yields CDR1 MRHNA and CDR2 SNTAGT. V lost 5 bases and J 3 bases, leaving 31 bases between the germline ends. CDR3 sequence (DNA): TGTGCCAGCAGTCAAGACAGGAGAATCAAAACAGGTTCCCGGGACACTGAAGCTTTCTTT. Translating it yields CASSQDRRIKTGSRDTEAFF.

This clonotype is medium-sized. The rearrangement uses TRBV15 and TRBJ2-1; 8 bases map to TRBD1. Trimming at V came to 6 bases and at J to 4 bases, leaving 8 bases not matched to a gene. Germline-derived CDR1 and CDR2 are LNHNV and YYDKDF (reference sequence). This CDR3 comprises 15 residues. The CDR3 DNA follows: TGTGCCACCAGGACAGGGGACCGGGAATACAATGAGCAGTTCTTC. Protein product: CATRTGDREYNEQFF.

V is TRBV2 and J is TRBJ2-5; D is uncertain. This CDR3 is built from 12 residues. The V end lost 4 bases, the J end lost 11 bases, and 14 bases lay between the germline ends. Germline values: CDR1 SNHLY, CDR2 FYNNEI. The DNA of the CDR3 is TGTGCCAGCAGTGGGAGCAGCAATGAGCAGTACTTC. Translated, it gives CASSGSSNEQYF.

The chain carries TRBV2 and TRBJ2-1, with TRBD2 matching 7 bases. The trim removed 7 bases at V and 9 bases at J, leaving 9 bases unmatched. Germline-derived CDR1 and CDR2 are SNHLY and FYNNEI. The CDR3 extends over 13 amino acids. CDR3 region: CASTGLVGSEQFF. The DNA of the CDR3 is TGTGCCAGCACAGGACTAGTAGGGAGTGAGCAGTTCTTC.

The CDR3 sequence is CASSRPGPETDTQYF. DNA of the CDR3: TGTGCCAGCAGTCGCCCGGGCCCCGAGACAGATACGCAGTATTTT. The V gene is TRBV2, the J gene TRBJ2-3, with D hard to call. V gave up 5 bases and J gave up 3 bases, with 15 bases separating them. The CDR3 consists of 15 residues. CDR1 is SNHLY, CDR2 FYNNEI, per germline.

A word on this clonotype: A read error may explain this, as a much larger clone is one base away. The chain recombines TRBV29-1 with TRBJ2-1; D not certain. The germline V gene encodes CDR1 SQVTM and CDR2 ANQGSEA. The CDR3 is made up of 11 amino acids. This chain's CDR3 is CSVELGNERFF. CDR3 DNA sequence: TGCAGCGTTGAACTGGGCAATGAGCGGTTCTTC.

This clonotype was seen more than once but under ten times. The chain is built from TRBV11-2 and TRBJ2-7; 8 bases match TRBD1. Losses at the gene ends were 4 bases for V and 1 base for J; bases not matched to a gene: 12. The CDR3 spans 17 residues. CDR1 SGHAT and CDR2 FQNNGV come from the germline V gene. The CDR3 nucleotides are TGTGCCAGCAGCTATACCACTTGGGGACAGGATTCCTACGAGCAGTACTTC. Translated, it gives CASSYTTWGQDSYEQYF.

This clonotype has at least ten counts. The chain recombines TRBV6-4 with TRBJ2-3, with no clear D. Germline loops: CDR1 MRHNA, CDR2 SNTAGT. This CDR3 contains 14 residues. V dropped 3 bases and J dropped 2 bases, with 9 bases sitting between them. The CDR3 sequence is CASSELHSTDTQYF. The CDR3 region has the DNA TGTGCCAGCAGTGAACTCCATTCCACAGATACGCAGTATTTT.

About this clonotype: With a much larger clone just one base away, this may be a read error. The V gene is TRBV2, the J gene TRBJ2-3; no reliable D call. Trimming left V 11 bases short and J 3 bases short, with 12 bases between. Germline V gene sequence: CDR1 SNHLY, CDR2 FYNNEI. This CDR3 spans 12 amino acids. The CDR3 region has the DNA TGTGCCGGCGAAAGACGGACAGATACGCAGTATTTT. Translation gives CAGERRTDTQYF.